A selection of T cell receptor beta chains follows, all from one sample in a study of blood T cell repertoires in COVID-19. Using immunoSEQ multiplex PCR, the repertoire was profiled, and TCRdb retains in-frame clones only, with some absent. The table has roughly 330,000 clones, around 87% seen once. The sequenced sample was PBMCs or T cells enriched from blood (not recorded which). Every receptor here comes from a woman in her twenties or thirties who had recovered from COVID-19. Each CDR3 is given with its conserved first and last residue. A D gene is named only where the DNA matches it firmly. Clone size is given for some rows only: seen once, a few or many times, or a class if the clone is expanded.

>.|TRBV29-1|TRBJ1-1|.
CSVLTGANTEAFF
TGCAGCGTTCTGACAGGAGCTAACACTGAAGCTTTCTTT
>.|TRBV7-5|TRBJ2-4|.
CVRSWARPHIQYF
TGTGTCAGAAGCTGGGCCCGGCCCCACATTCAGTACTTC
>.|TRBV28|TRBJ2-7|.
CASSLGYRGTEQYF
TGTGCCAGCAGTTTAGGATATAGGGGTACCGAGCAGTACTTC
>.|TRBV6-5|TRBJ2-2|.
CASSYFGGTGELFF
TGTGCCAGCAGTTACTTCGGTGGCACCGGGGAGCTGTTTTTT
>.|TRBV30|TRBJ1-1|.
CAWRGGALEAFF
TGTGCCTGGAGGGGAGGGGCCTTAGAAGCTTTCTTT
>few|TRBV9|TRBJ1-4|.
CASSVGPPRGEKLFF
TGTGCCAGCAGCGTAGGGCCCCCGCGCGGTGAAAAACTGTTTTTT
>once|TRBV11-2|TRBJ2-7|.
CASSFDTYEQYF
TGTGCCAGCAGCTTTGACACCTACGAGCAGTACTTC
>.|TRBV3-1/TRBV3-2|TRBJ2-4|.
CASSQERVGGGIKNIQYF
TGTGCCAGCAGCCAGGAACGGGTAGGGGGCGGGATCAAAAACATTCAGTACTTC
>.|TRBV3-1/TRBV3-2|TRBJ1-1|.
CASSPRGGGEAFF
TGTGCCAGCAGCCCCCGTGGGGGGGGTGAAGCTTTCTTT
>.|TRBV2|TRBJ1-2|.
CASSEDTNYGYTF
TGTGCCAGCAGTGAAGACACTAACTATGGCTACACCTTC
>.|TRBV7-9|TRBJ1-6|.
CASSLGGSYNSPLHF
TGTGCCAGCAGCTTGGGAGGCTCCTATAATTCACCCCTCCACTTT
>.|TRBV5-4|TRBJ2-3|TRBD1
CASSSAPGQGTDTQYF
TGTGCCAGCAGCTCCGCTCCGGGACAGGGGACAGATACGCAGTATTTT
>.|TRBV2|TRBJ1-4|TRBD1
CASRSYRGGDEKLFF
TGTGCCAGCAGGAGCTACAGGGGTGGAGACGAAAAACTGTTTTTT
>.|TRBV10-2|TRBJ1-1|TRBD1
CASREGQVNTEAFF
TGCGCCAGCAGGGAGGGACAGGTGAACACTGAAGCTTTCTTT
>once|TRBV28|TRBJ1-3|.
CASSFQGLHTIYF
TGTGCCAGCAGTTTTCAGGGTTTGCACACCATATATTTT
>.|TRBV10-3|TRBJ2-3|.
CAISGVTLGTDTQYF
TGTGCCATCAGTGGCGTCACTTTGGGCACAGATACGCAGTATTTT
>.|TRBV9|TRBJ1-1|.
CASSVAPGGNTEAFF
TGTGCCAGCAGCGTAGCCCCCGGGGGTAACACTGAAGCTTTCTTT
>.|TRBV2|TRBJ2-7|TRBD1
CASRYRGSSYEQYF
TGTGCCAGCAGATACAGGGGGAGCTCCTACGAGCAGTACTTC
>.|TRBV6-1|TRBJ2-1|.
CASSEAGVLNEQFF
TGTGCCAGCAGTGAAGCAGGGGTTCTCAATGAGCAGTTCTTC
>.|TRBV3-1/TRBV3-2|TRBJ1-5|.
CASSLGGYQPQHF
TGTGCCAGCAGCCTCGGAGGATATCAGCCCCAGCATTTT
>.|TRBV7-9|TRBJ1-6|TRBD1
CASSLGWDRASDSPLHF
TGTGCCAGCAGCTTAGGCTGGGACAGGGCTAGTGATTCACCCCTCCACTTT
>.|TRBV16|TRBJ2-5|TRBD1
CASTLGQASRETQYF
TGTGCCAGCACTTTGGGACAGGCTTCCCGGGAGACCCAGTACTTC
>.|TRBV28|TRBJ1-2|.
CASLERGEVNGYTF
TGTGCCAGTTTAGAACGAGGGGAGGTGAATGGCTACACCTTC
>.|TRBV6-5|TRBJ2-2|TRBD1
CASTPGGPGELFF
TGTGCCAGCACCCCAGGGGGACCCGGGGAGCTGTTTTTT
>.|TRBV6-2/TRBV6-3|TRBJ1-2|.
CASSYSWLNYGYTF
TGTGCCAGCAGTTACTCTTGGCTGAACTATGGCTACACCTTC
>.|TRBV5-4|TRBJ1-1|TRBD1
CASSFLAGQGSEAFF
TGTGCCAGCAGCTTCCTAGCGGGACAGGGGTCTGAAGCTTTCTTT
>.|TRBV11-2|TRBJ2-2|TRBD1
CASSLDVGGFTGELFF
TGTGCCAGCAGCTTAGATGTAGGGGGCTTCACCGGGGAGCTGTTTTTT
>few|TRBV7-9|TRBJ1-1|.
CASSSIPDFEAFF
TGTGCCAGCAGCTCAATCCCGGACTTTGAAGCTTTCTTT
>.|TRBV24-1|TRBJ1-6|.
CATSDLGGGYNSPLHF
TGTGCCACCAGTGATTTGGGGGGGGGATATAATTCACCCCTCCACTTT
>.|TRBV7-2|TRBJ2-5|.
CASSNPTSYRSRLETQYF
TGTGCCAGCAGCAATCCCACCTCTTACAGGAGTCGGTTAGAGACCCAGTACTTC
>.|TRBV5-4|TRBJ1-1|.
CASSLAGGAAEAFF
TGTGCCAGCAGCTTGGCAGGCGGGGCGGCTGAAGCTTTCTTT
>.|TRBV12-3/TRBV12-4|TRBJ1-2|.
CASSLGGPGYTF
TGTGCCAGCAGTTTAGGAGGGCCTGGCTACACCTTC
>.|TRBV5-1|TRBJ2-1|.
CASSLSISSYNEQFF
TGCGCCAGCAGCTTGAGTATTAGCTCCTACAATGAGCAGTTCTTC
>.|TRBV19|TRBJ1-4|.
CASQTGLNNEKLFF
TGTGCCAGCCAGACGGGACTAAATAATGAAAAACTGTTTTTT
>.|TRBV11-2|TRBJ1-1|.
CASSLARDTLSLVDAFF
TGTGCCAGCAGCTTAGCCCGGGACACCCTTTCTCTGGTCGACGCTTTCTTT
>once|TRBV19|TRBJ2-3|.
CASSMGGRVDTQYF
TGTGCCAGTAGTATGGGGGGGCGCGTGGATACGCAGTATTTT
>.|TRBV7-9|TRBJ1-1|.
CASSLDRGRNTEAFF
TGTGCCAGCAGCTTAGATAGGGGCCGTAACACTGAAGCTTTCTTT
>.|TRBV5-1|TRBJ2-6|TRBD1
CASTSTLGQGLSGANVLTF
TGCGCCAGCACCAGCACCCTCGGACAGGGCTTATCTGGGGCCAACGTCCTGACTTTC
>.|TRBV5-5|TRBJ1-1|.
CASSMNTEAFF
TGTGCCAGCTCAATGAACACTGAAGCTTTCTTT
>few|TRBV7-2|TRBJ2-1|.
CASSAGQSSYNEQFF
TGTGCCAGCAGCGCGGGACAGAGCTCCTACAATGAGCAGTTCTTC
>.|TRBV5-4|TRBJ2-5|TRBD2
CASKESGGAGETQYF
TGTGCCAGCAAAGAAAGCGGGGGGGCTGGGGAGACCCAGTACTTC
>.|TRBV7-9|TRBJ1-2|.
CASSPELGGDSYTF
TGTGCCAGCAGCCCAGAACTGGGAGGGGATAGCTACACCTTC
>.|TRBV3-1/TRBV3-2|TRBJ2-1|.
CASSQRTGEQFF
TGTGCCAGCAGCCAACGAACGGGTGAGCAGTTCTTC
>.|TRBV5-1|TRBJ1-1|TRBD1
CASSLQQGAGTEAFF
TGCGCCAGCAGCTTGCAACAGGGGGCGGGAACTGAAGCTTTCTTT
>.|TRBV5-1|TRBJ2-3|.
CASSLSGGVRDTQYF
TGCGCCAGCAGCTTGTCCGGCGGGGTTAGGGATACGCAGTATTTT
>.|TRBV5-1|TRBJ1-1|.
CASRTRTVSLRGGEAFF
TGCGCCAGCCGCACAAGGACAGTTAGCCTTCGAGGGGGTGAAGCTTTCTTT
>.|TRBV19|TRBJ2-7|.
CASSDSGADSYEQYF
TGTGCCAGTAGTGACAGTGGAGCCGACTCCTACGAGCAGTACTTC
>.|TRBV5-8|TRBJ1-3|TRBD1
CASSSSYRGSGNTIYF
TGTGCCAGCAGCTCTAGTTACAGGGGATCTGGAAACACCATATATTTT
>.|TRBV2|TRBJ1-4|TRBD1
CASSEGETGRGLEKLFF
TGTGCCAGCAGTGAAGGAGAGACAGGGAGAGGATTGGAAAAACTGTTTTTT
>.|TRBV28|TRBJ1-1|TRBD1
CASSLATGGRTEAFF
TGTGCCAGCAGTTTAGCCACAGGGGGACGGACTGAAGCTTTCTTT
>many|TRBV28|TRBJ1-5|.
CASSLAHSNQPQHF
TGTGCCAGCAGCCTGGCTCATAGCAATCAGCCCCAGCATTTT